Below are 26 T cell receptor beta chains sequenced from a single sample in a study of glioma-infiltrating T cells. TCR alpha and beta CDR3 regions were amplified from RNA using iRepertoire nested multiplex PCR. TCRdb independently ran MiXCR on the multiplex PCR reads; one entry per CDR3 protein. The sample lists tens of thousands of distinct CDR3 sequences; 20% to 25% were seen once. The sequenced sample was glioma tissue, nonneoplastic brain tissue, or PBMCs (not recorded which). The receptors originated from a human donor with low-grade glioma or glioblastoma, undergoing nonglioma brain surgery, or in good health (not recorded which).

This chain's CDR3 is CASSQRGTAPSRRYF. The DNA for the CDR3 is TGTGCCAGCAGCCAAAGGGGGACAGCCCCAAGCAGGAGGTACTTC. The J gene is TRBJ2-7, the V gene TRBV3-1, with 7 positions matching TRBD1. V lost 2 bases, J lost 12 bases, and 16 bases stayed unmatched. The CDR3 covers 15 residues. The V gene's germline CDR1 is LGHDT and CDR2 YNNKEL (reference sequence).

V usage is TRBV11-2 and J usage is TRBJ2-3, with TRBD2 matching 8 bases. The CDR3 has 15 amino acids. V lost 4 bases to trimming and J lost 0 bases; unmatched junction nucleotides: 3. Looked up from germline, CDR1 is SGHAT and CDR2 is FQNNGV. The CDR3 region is CASSSQRGSTDTQYF. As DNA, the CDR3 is TGTGCCAGCAGCTCCCAGCGGGGGAGCACAGATACGCAGTATTTT. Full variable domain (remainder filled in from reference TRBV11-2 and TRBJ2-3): EAGVAQSPRYKIIEKRQSVAFWCNPISGHATLYWYQQILGQGPKLLIQFQNNGVVDDSQLPKDRFSAERLKGVDSTLKIQPAKLEDSAVYLCASSSQRGSTDTQYFGPGTRLTVL.

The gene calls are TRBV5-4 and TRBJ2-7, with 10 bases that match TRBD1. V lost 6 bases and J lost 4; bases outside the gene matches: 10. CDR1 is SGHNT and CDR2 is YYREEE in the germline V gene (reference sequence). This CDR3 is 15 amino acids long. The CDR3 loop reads CASTPGGTGVYEQYF. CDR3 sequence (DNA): TGTGCCAGCACCCCCGGGGGGACAGGGGTGTACGAGCAGTACTTC.

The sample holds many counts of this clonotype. CDR3 nucleotides: TGTGCCAGCAGCCAGAGCAGCGGGGACACAGATACGCAGTATTTT. Translation gives CASSQSSGDTDTQYF. V and J are TRBV4-2 and TRBJ2-3, with 7 bases identical to TRBD2. Per germline, CDR1 LGHNA and CDR2 YNFKEQ. The ends lost 3 bases at V and 2 bases at J; junction bases unmatched: 5. The CDR3 length is 15 residues.

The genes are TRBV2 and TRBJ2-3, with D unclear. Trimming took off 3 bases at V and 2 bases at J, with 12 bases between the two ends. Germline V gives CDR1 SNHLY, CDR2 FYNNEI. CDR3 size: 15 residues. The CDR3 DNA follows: TGTGCCAGCAGTGACTTTGGCTATTCCACAGATACGCAGTATTTT. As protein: CASSDFGYSTDTQYF.

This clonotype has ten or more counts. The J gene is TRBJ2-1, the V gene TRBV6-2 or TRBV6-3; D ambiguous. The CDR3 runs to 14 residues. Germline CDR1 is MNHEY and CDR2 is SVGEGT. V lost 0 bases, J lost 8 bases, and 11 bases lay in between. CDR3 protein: CASSYSPGWYEQFF. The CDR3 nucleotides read TGTGCCAGCAGTTACTCGCCGGGTTGGTATGAGCAGTTCTTC.

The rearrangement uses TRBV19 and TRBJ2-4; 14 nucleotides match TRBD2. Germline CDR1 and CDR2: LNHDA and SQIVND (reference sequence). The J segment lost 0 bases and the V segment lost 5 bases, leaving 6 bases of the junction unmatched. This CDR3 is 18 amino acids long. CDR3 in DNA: TGTGCCAGTAGTCCCGGGACTAGCGGGGGACTAGCCAAAAACATTCAGTACTTC. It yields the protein CASSPGTSGGLAKNIQYF.

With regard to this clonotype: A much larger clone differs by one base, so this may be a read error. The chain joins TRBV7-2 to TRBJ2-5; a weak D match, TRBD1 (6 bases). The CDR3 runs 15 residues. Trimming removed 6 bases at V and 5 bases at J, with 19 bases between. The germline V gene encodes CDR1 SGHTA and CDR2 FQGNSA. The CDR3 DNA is TGTGCCAGCAGTCGGATTACAGGGAGTCTGGAGACCCAGTACTTC. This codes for CASSRITGSLETQYF.

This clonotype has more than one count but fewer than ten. The CDR3 region is CASSMQGYEQYF. The CDR3 DNA sequence: TGTGCCAGCAGTATGCAGGGCTACGAGCAGTACTTC. V gene TRBV11-2 combines with J gene TRBJ2-7; possible D gene TRBD1, 5 bases. Trimming removed 6 bases from V and 3 bases from J, with 9 bases in between. Germline lookup yields CDR1 SGHAT and CDR2 FQNNGV. This CDR3 region has 12 residues.

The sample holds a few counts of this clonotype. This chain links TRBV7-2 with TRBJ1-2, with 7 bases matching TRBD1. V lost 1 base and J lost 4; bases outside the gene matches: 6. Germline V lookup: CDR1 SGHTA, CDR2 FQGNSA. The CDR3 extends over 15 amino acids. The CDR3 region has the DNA TGTGCCAGCAGCTTAGATCCAGGGGGATCCTATGGCTACACCTTC. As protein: CASSLDPGGSYGYTF.

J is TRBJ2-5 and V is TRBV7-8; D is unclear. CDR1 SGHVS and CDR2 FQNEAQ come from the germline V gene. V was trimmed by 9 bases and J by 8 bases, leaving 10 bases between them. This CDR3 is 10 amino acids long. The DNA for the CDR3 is TGTGCCAGTCTACCGTTAACCCAGTACTTC. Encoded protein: CASLPLTQYF.

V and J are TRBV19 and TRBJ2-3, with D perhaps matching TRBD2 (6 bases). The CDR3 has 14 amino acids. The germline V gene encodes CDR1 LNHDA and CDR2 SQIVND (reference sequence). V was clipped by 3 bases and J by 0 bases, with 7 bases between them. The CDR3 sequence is CASSMGTSTDTQYF. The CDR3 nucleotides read TGTGCCAGTAGTATGGGGACTAGCACAGATACGCAGTATTTT.

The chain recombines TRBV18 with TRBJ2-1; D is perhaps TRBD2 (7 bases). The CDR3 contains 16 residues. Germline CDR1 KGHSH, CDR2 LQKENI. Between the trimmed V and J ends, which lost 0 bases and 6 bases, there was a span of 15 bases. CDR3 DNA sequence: TGTGCCAGCTCACCACCGGGGGGGGCTAGCGGCAATGAGCAGTTCTTC. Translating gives CASSPPGGASGNEQFF.

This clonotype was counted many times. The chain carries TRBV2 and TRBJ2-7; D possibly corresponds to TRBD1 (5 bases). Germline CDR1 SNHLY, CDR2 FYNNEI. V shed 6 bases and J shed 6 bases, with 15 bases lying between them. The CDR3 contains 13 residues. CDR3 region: CASSFPNQGEQYF. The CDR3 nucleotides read TGTGCCAGCAGCTTCCCGAATCAGGGCGAGCAGTACTTC.

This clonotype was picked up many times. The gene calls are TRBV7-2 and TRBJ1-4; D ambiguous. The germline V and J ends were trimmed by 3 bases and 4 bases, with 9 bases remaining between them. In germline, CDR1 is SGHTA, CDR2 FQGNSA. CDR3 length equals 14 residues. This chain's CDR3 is CASSFGFRNEKLFF. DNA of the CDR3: TGTGCCAGCAGCTTCGGTTTTCGTAATGAAAAACTGTTTTTT. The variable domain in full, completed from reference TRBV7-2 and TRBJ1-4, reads GAGVSQSPSNKVTEKGKDVELRCDPISGHTALYWYRQSLGQGLEFLIYFQGNSAPDKSGLPSDRFSAERTGGSVSTLTIQRTQQEDSAVYLCASSFGFRNEKLFFGSGTQLSVL.

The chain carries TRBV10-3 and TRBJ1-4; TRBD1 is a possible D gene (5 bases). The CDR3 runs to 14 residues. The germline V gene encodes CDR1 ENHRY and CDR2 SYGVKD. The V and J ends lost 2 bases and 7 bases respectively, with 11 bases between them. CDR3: CAISEMQGGEKLFF. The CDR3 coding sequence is TGTGCCATCAGTGAGATGCAGGGAGGTGAAAAACTGTTTTTT.

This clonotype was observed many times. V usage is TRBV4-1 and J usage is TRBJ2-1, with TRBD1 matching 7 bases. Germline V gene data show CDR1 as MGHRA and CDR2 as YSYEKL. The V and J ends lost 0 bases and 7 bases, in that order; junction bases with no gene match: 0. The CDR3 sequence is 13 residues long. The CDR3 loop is CASSQEQGNEQFF. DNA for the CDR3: TGCGCCAGCAGCCAAGAACAGGGGAATGAGCAGTTCTTC.

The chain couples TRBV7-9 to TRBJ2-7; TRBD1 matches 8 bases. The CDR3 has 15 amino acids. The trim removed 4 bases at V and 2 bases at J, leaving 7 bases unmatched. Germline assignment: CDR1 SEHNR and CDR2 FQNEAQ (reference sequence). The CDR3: CASSSATGEAYEQYF. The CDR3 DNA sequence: TGTGCCAGCAGCTCGGCGACAGGGGAAGCCTACGAGCAGTACTTC.

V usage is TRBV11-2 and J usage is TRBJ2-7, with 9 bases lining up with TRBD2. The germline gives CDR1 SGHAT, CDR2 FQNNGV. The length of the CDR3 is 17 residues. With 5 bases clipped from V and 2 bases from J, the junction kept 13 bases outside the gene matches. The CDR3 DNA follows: TGTGCCAGCAGCCCCCCCGTGGGAGCGGGAGGACCCTACGAGCAGTACTTC. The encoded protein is CASSPPVGAGGPYEQYF.

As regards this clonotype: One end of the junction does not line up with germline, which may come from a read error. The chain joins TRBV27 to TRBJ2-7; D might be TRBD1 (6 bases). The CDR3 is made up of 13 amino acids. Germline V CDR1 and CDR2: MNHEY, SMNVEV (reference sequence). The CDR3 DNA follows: TGTGCCAGCAGGGCTGCAGGGGCGCGCGAGCAGCACTTC. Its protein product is CASRAAGAREQHF.

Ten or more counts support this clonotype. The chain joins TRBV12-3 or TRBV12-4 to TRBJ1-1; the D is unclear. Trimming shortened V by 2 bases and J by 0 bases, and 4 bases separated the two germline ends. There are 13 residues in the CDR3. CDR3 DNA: TGTGCCAGCAGTTTACACTTGAACACTGAAGCTTTCTTT. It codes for CASSLHLNTEAFF.

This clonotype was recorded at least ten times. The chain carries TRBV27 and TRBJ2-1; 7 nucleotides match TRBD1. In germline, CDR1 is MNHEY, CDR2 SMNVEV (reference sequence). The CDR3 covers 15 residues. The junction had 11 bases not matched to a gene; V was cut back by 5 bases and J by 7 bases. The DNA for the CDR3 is TGTGCCAGCAGTCCGGCGCAGGGGGATAAGAATGAGCAGTTCTTC. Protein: CASSPAQGDKNEQFF.

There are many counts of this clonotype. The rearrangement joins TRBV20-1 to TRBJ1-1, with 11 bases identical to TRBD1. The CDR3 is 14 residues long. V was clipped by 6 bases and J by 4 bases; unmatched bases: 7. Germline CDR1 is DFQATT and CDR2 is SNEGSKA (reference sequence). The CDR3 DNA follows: TGCAGTGCGAGAAGGGGGACAGGGGGCACTGAAGCTTTCTTT. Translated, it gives CSARRGTGGTEAFF.

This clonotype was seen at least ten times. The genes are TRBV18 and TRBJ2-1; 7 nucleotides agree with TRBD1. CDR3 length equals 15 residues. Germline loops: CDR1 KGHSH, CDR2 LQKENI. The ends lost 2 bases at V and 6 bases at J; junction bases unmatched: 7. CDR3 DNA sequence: TGTGCCAGCTCACCAGGACAGGCGTTGGTCAATGAGCAGTTCTTC. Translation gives CASSPGQALVNEQFF.

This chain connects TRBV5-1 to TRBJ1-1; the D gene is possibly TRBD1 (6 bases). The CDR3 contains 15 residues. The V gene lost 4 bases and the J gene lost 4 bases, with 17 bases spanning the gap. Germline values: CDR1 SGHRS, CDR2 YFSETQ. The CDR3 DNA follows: TGCGCCAGCAGCCCCGGAAGGGGGGGGGGCACTGAAGCTTTCTTT. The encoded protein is CASSPGRGGGTEAFF.

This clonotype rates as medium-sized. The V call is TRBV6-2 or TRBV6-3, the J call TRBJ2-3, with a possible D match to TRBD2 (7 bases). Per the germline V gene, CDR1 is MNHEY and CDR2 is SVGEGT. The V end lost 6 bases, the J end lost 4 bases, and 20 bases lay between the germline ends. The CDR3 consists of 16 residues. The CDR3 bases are TGTGCCAGCAGCATTTGGGGCGGGGGCAGAGCAGATACGCAGTATTTT. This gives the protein CASSIWGGGRADTQYF.